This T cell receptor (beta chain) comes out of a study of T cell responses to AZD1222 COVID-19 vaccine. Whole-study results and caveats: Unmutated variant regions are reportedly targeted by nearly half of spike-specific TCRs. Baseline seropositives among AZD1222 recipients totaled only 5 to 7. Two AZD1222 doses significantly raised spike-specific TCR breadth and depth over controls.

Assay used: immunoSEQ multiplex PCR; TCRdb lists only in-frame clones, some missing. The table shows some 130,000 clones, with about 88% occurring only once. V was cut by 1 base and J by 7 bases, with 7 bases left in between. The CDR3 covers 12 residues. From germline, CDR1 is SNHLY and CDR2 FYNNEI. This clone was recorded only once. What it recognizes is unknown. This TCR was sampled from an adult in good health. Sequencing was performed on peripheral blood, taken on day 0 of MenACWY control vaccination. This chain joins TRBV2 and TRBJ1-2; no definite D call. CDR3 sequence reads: CASSEGVSGYTF. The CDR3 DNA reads TGTGCCAGCAGTGAAGGTGTTTCTGGCTACACCTTC. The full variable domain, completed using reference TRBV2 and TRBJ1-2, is EPEVTQTPSHQVTQMGQEVILRCVPISNHLYFYWYRQILGQKVEFLVSFYNNEISEKSEIFDDQFSVERPDGSNFTLKIRSTKLEDSAMYFCASSEGVSGYTFGSGTRLTVV.